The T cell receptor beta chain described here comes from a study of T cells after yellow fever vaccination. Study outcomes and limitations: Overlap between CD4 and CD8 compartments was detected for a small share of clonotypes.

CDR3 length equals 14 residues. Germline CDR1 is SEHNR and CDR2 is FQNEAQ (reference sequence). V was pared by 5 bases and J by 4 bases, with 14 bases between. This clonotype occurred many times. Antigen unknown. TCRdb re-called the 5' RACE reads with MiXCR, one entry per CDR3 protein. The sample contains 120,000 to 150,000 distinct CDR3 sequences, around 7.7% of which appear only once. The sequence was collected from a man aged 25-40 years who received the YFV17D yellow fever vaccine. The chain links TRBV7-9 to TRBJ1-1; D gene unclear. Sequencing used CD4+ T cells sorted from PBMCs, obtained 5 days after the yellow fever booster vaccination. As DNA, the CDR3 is TGTGCCAGCAGCCACGTTGGGGAGGGCACTGAAGCTTTCTTT. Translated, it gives CASSHVGEGTEAFF.